The 28 T cell receptor beta chains below were found in one sample sequenced in a study of blood T cell repertoires in COVID-19. Only in-frame clones appear in the TCRdb table, and some are missing; sequencing was by immunoSEQ multiplex PCR. The sample lists 250,000 to 300,000 clones; 80% to 90% were seen once. The sequencing input was PBMCs or T cells enriched from blood (not recorded which). Receptors were obtained from a man between 25 and 39 years old with acute COVID-19.

This chain uses TRBV29-1 with TRBJ1-1, with a possible D match to TRBD1 (5 bases). The CDR3 is 13 amino acids. Germline CDR1 is SQVTM and CDR2 is ANQGSEA. Trimming took 7 bases from V and 4 from J, leaving 16 bases between them. The CDR3 nucleotides read TGCAGCGGAGGCGCAGGGTCGGGCACTGAAGCTTTCTTT. Encoded protein: CSGGAGSGTEAFF.

This clone was detected only once. The J gene is TRBJ2-3, the V gene TRBV5-6; 10 bases line up with TRBD1. From germline, CDR1 is SGHDT and CDR2 YYEEEE. This CDR3 contains 15 residues. With V trimmed by 4 bases and J by 2 bases, 4 bases remained unmatched. CDR3 amino acids: CASSPRQGATDTQYF. The CDR3 DNA reads TGTGCCAGCAGCCCTCGACAGGGGGCCACAGATACGCAGTATTTT. The variable domain in full, completed from reference TRBV5-6 and TRBJ2-3, reads DAGVTQSPTHLIKTRGQQVTLRCSPKSGHDTVSWYQQALGQGPQFIFQYYEEEERQRGNFPDRFSGHQFPNYSSELNVNALLLGDSALYLCASSPRQGATDTQYFGPGTRLTVL.

The genes are TRBV7-8 and TRBJ1-2; TRBD1 aligns across 7 bases. With 5 bases clipped from V and 8 bases from J, the junction kept 17 bases outside the gene matches. Germline V gives CDR1 SGHVS, CDR2 FQNEAQ. The CDR3 sequence is 16 residues long. CDR3 DNA: TGTGCCAGCAGCATCCCAGGGGGGCGTCCTATCTGGGGCTACACCTTC. Its protein is CASSIPGGRPIWGYTF.

This chain joins TRBV7-9 and TRBJ2-1; TRBD2 agrees at 7 bases. Germline assignment: CDR1 SEHNR and CDR2 FQNEAQ (reference sequence). The length of the CDR3 is 14 residues. V shed 11 bases and J 1 base; nucleotides not matched to a gene: 8. CDR3 DNA: TGTGCCGGTGCGGCGGGGGTGTCCTACAATGAGCAGTTCTTC. Protein: CAGAAGVSYNEQFF. Supplemented by reference TRBV7-9 and TRBJ2-1, the full variable domain reads DTGVSQNPRHKITKRGQNVTFRCDPISEHNRLYWYRQTLGQGPEFLTYFQNEAQLEKSRLLSDRFSAERPKGSFSTLEIQRTEQGDSAMYLCAGAAGVSYNEQFFGPGTRLTVL.

This chain links TRBV28 with TRBJ1-5; 8 nucleotides agree with TRBD1. Trimming cost V 7 bases and J 1 base; bases outside gene matches: 12. Per germline, CDR1 MDHEN and CDR2 SYDVKM. CDR3 length: 17 amino acids. The CDR3 region has the DNA TGTGCCAGCACCGCGACAGGGGTAGTGAGGAGCAATCAGCCCCAGCATTTT. Protein product: CASTATGVVRSNQPQHF.

J is TRBJ2-7 and V is TRBV10-3, with 7 bases matching TRBD1. Trimming at V came to 5 bases and at J to 4 bases, leaving 5 bases not matched to a gene. Germline assignment: CDR1 ENHRY and CDR2 SYGVKD. The CDR3 runs 13 residues. The CDR3 DNA is TGTGCCATCAGTCCTACAGGGGAGTACGAGCAGTACGTC. It is translated as CAISPTGEYEQYV.

This chain uses TRBV7-2 with TRBJ2-1; maybe TRBD1 (6 bases). The CDR3 length is 13 residues. Germline CDR1 SGHTA, CDR2 FQGNSA. V was trimmed by 3 bases and J by 8 bases, leaving 11 bases between them. Here the CDR3 DNA reads TGTGCCAGCAGCTTGCAGGGGCGACATGAGCAGTTCTTC. Its translation: CASSLQGRHEQFF. The full variable domain, rest sourced from reference TRBV7-2 and TRBJ2-1, is GAGVSQSPSNKVTEKGKDVELRCDPISGHTALYWYRQSLGQGLEFLIYFQGNSAPDKSGLPSDRFSAERTGGSVSTLTIQRTQQEDSAVYLCASSLQGRHEQFFGPGTRLTVL.

This chain links TRBV21-1 with TRBJ2-1; TRBD2, the table's D call, lacks a check against the DNA. TRBV21-1 is termed a pseudogene. This CDR3 has 14 residues. The DNA of the CDR3 is TGTGAGACACGGACGGGAGGGGGATACAATGAGCAGTTCTTC. It codes for CETRTGGGYNEQFF.

This clone appeared a few times. This chain links TRBV28 with TRBJ2-1; perhaps TRBD1 as D (6 bases). This CDR3 is built from 17 residues. Germline V CDR1 and CDR2: MDHEN, SYDVKM. The V end was cut by 3 bases, the J end by 6 bases, with 21 bases between. The CDR3 protein is CASSFPENGTRGNEQFF. CDR3 nucleotides: TGTGCCAGCAGTTTTCCGGAAAACGGGACCAGGGGCAATGAGCAGTTCTTC.

The gene calls are TRBV19 and TRBJ1-2; 9 nucleotides match TRBD1. This CDR3 region has 16 residues. V was clipped by 6 bases and J by 0 bases; unmatched bases: 8. Germline assignment: CDR1 LNHDA and CDR2 SQIVND (reference sequence). The CDR3 DNA reads as TGTGCCAGTAGACTCGGGACAGGGACCGCTAACTATGGCTACACCTTC. Translation gives CASRLGTGTANYGYTF.

The rearrangement joins TRBV5-1 to TRBJ2-7; D perhaps matches TRBD1 (5 bases). This CDR3 region has 13 residues. Germline V gives CDR1 SGHRS, CDR2 YFSETQ. CDR3 in amino acids: CARDVTPYEVAYV. The CDR3 nucleotides read TGTGCCAGGGATGTGACACCCTACGAAGTTGCGTACGTC.

The rearrangement uses TRBV9 and TRBJ1-3; D is unresolved. The V gene's germline CDR1 is SGDLS and CDR2 YYNGEE. Deletions cut 3 bases from V and 0 bases from J, with 10 bases between. The CDR3 contains 15 residues. DNA of the CDR3: TGTGCCAGCAGCGCCCGGGGTGGCTCTGGAAACACCATATATTTT. Translated: CASSARGGSGNTIYF.

The V and J genes are TRBV27 and TRBJ1-5; 10 bases fit TRBD1. J lost 7 bases, V lost 6 bases, and 9 bases had no gene match. In germline, CDR1 is MNHEY, CDR2 SMNVEV (reference sequence). This CDR3 has 15 amino acids. In nucleotides, the CDR3 is TGTGCCAGCAGGCTGGGACAGGGGTCTGGGCAGCCCCAGCATTTT. This codes for CASRLGQGSGQPQHF.

This clone showed up just a few times. The CDR3: CATSDSPGTSGILGQFF. The DNA of the CDR3 is TGTGCCACCAGTGATTCCCCCGGGACTAGCGGGATTTTAGGGCAGTTCTTC. The gene calls are TRBV24-1 and TRBJ2-1, with 13 bases that match TRBD2. This CDR3 contains 17 residues. Looked up from germline, CDR1 is KGHDR and CDR2 is SFDVKD. The V and J ends lost 2 bases and 12 bases, in that order; junction bases with no gene match: 12.

V is TRBV4-2 and J is TRBJ1-1, with 7 bases fitting TRBD1. Per germline, CDR1 LGHNA and CDR2 YNFKEQ. This CDR3 is built from 18 residues. Unmatched junction bases numbered 12, after V lost 0 bases and J lost 2 bases. CDR3 residues: CASSQDRDRADGNTEAFF. Written as DNA, the CDR3 is TGTGCCAGCAGCCAAGACAGAGACAGGGCGGATGGTAACACTGAAGCTTTCTTT.

The chain links TRBV3-1 (or the pseudogene TRBV3-2) to TRBJ2-1; 9 nucleotides agree with TRBD1. Unmatched junction bases numbered 4, after V lost 1 base and J lost 9 bases. The length of the CDR3 is 14 residues. The germline V gene has CDR1 LGHDT and CDR2 YNNKEL (reference sequence). The CDR3 coding sequence is TGTGCCAGCAGCCAAGGGGGACAGGGTGTTGAGCAGTTCTTC. Protein product: CASSQGGQGVEQFF.

This clone was recorded only once. This rearrangement joins TRBV7-9 to TRBJ1-1; TRBD1 matches 7 bases. V gave up 6 bases and J gave up 1 base; unmatched junction bases: 2. CDR1 and CDR2 (germline): SEHNR, FQNEAQ (reference sequence). This CDR3 spans 13 amino acids. In DNA form, the CDR3 reads TGTGCCAGCAGTAGGACAGGGAACACTGAAGCTTTCTTT. This encodes CASSRTGNTEAFF.

The chain joins TRBV11-2 to TRBJ1-1, with 7 bases lining up with TRBD1. The germline V gene has CDR1 SGHAT and CDR2 FQNNGV. J gave up 2 bases and V 5 bases, and 11 bases lay outside the gene matches. The CDR3 sequence is 16 residues long. The CDR3 nucleotides read TGTGCCAGCAGCCCAATAAGGGGGCTTCCAAACACTGAAGCTTTCTTT. Its translation: CASSPIRGLPNTEAFF. The whole variable domain, remainder taken from reference TRBV11-2 and TRBJ1-1, is EAGVAQSPRYKIIEKRQSVAFWCNPISGHATLYWYQQILGQGPKLLIQFQNNGVVDDSQLPKDRFSAERLKGVDSTLKIQPAKLEDSAVYLCASSPIRGLPNTEAFFGQGTRLTVV.

The chain is built from TRBV7-3 and TRBJ2-5, with 9 bases fitting TRBD2. The germline V gene encodes CDR1 SGHTA and CDR2 FQGTGA. The CDR3 length is 16 residues. The junction had 10 bases not matched to a gene; V was cut back by 4 bases and J by 4 bases. The chain's CDR3 is CASSSGGLAGSETQYF. The CDR3 DNA is TGTGCCAGCAGCTCGGGGGGTCTAGCGGGATCAGAGACCCAGTACTTC.

This rearrangement joins TRBV5-4 to TRBJ1-2, with a tentative D call TRBD1 (6 bases). CDR1 is SGHNT, CDR2 YYREEE, per germline (reference sequence). The CDR3 contains 14 residues. V dropped 2 bases and J dropped 1 base, with 9 bases sitting between them. The CDR3 bases are TGTGCCAGCAGCTTAGGACAGCATAACTATGGCTACACCTTC. Protein sequence: CASSLGQHNYGYTF.

The chain recombines TRBV7-9 with TRBJ2-1; 14 nucleotides match TRBD2. The V gene's germline CDR1 is SEHNR and CDR2 FQNEAQ (reference sequence). The CDR3 consists of 13 residues. The CDR3 region has the DNA TGTGCAAAGGGGACTAGCGGGAGTAATCGGCAGTTCTTC. Translating it yields CAKGTSGSNRQFF.

This chain connects TRBV15 to TRBJ1-2; D remains ambiguous. V lost 0 bases, J lost 8 bases, and 10 bases lay in between. The CDR3 extends over 13 amino acids. The germline CDR1 and CDR2 sequences are LNHNV and YYDKDF (reference sequence). The CDR3: CATSRDVGIGYTF. As DNA, the CDR3 is TGTGCCACCAGCAGAGACGTGGGCATAGGCTACACCTTC.

V gene TRBV2 combines with J gene TRBJ2-2; 8 bases align to TRBD1. The junction had 5 bases not matched to a gene; V was cut back by 8 bases and J by 3 bases. This CDR3 spans 14 amino acids. From germline, CDR1 is SNHLY and CDR2 FYNNEI. The CDR3 nucleotides are TGTGCCAGCGGGGGACAGGCATACACCGGGGAGCTGTTTTTT. Its protein product is CASGGQAYTGELFF.

CDR3 nucleotide sequence: TGTGCCAGCTCACCTAGCCAAGGGGGCACAACTAATGAAAAACTGTTTTTT. It translates to CASSPSQGGTTNEKLFF. The rearrangement uses TRBV18 and TRBJ1-4, with 7 bases fitting TRBD1. Germline V gene lookup returns CDR1 KGHSH and CDR2 LQKENI. There are 17 residues in the CDR3. V gave up 3 bases and J gave up 0 bases; unmatched junction bases: 7.

V and J are TRBV19 and TRBJ1-5; 7 bases map to TRBD1. Germline CDR1 is LNHDA and CDR2 is SQIVND (reference sequence). J gave up 1 base and V 11 bases, and 8 bases lay outside the gene matches. CDR3 length equals 14 residues. The CDR3: CAGDRAGSNQPQHF. The CDR3 DNA reads as TGTGCCGGTGACAGGGCTGGGAGCAATCAGCCCCAGCATTTT. Full variable domain (remainder filled in from reference TRBV19 and TRBJ1-5): DGGITQSPKYLFRKEGQNVTLSCEQNLNHDAMYWYRQDPGQGLRLIYYSQIVNDFQKGDIAEGYSVSREKKESFPLTVTSAQKNPTAFYLCAGDRAGSNQPQHFGDGTRLSIL.

The chain uses TRBV29-1 and TRBJ1-2; 9 bases fit TRBD1. V was pared by 6 bases and J by 7 bases, with 6 bases of the junction left unmatched. The CDR3 is made up of 12 amino acids. Germline-derived CDR1 and CDR2 are SQVTM and ANQGSEA. The CDR3 sequence: CSVRQGEAGYTF. The CDR3, as DNA: TGCAGCGTCCGACAGGGGGAAGCTGGCTACACCTTC.

This clone has just a few counts. This rearrangement joins TRBV6-5 to TRBJ2-2; a possible D gene is TRBD2 (6 bases). Germline lookup yields CDR1 MNHEY and CDR2 SVGAGI. CDR3 length: 14 residues. Trimming removed 7 bases from V and 4 bases from J, with 13 bases in between. CDR3 amino acids: CASKERVLTGELFF. The CDR3 DNA reads as TGTGCCAGCAAGGAGCGGGTGCTCACCGGGGAGCTGTTTTTT.

The chain combines TRBV11-3 with TRBJ2-3; 8 positions agree with TRBD2. Germline V gene data show CDR1 as SGHNT and CDR2 as YENEEA. J lost 0 bases, V lost 5 bases, and 10 bases had no gene match. The CDR3 consists of 17 residues. The DNA for the CDR3 is TGTGCCAGCAGCCCCGGGACTAGGGAAATTAGCACAGATACGCAGTATTTT. Translating gives CASSPGTREISTDTQYF.